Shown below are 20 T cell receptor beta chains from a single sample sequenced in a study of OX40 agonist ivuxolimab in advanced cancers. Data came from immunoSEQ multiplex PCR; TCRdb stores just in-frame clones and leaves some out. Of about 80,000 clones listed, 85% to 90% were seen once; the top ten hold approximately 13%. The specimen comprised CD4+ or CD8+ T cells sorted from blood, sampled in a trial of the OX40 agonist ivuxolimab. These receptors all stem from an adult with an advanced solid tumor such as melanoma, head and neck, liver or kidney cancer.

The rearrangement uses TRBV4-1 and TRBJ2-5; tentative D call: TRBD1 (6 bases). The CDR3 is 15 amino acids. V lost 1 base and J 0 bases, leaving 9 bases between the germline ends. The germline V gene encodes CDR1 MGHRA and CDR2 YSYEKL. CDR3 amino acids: CASSQVPGDQETQYF. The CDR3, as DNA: TGCGCCAGCAGCCAAGTCCCAGGGGACCAAGAGACCCAGTACTTC.

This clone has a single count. The chain's CDR3 is CASSLSGQGGEQYF. CDR3 coding DNA: TGTGCCAGCAGTTTATCGGGACAGGGAGGCGAGCAGTACTTC. The chain employs TRBV27 and TRBJ2-7; 9 nucleotides agree with TRBD1. Germline CDR1 is MNHEY and CDR2 is SMNVEV (reference sequence). The CDR3 is made up of 14 amino acids. Unmatched junction bases numbered 3, after V lost 0 bases and J lost 6 bases.

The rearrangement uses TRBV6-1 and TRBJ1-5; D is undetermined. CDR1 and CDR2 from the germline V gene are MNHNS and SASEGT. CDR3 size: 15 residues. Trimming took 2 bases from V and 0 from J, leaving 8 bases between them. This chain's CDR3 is CASSELHHSNQPQHF. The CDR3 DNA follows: TGTGCCAGCAGTGAATTACACCATAGCAATCAGCCCCAGCATTTT.

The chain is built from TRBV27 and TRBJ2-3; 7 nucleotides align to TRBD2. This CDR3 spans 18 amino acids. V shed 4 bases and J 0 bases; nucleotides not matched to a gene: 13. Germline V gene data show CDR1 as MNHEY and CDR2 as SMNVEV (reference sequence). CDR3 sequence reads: CASSSAVSAGESTDTQYF. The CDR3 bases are TGTGCCAGCAGTTCCGCCGTCTCGGCGGGAGAAAGCACAGATACGCAGTATTTT.

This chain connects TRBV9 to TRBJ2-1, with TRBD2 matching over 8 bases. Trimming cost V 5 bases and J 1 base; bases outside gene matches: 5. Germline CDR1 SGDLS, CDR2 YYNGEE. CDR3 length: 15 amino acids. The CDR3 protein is CASSYSGASYNEQFF. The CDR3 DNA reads TGTGCCAGCAGTTATAGCGGGGCGTCCTACAATGAGCAGTTCTTC. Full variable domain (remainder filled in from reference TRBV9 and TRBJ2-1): DSGVTQTPKHLITATGQRVTLRCSPRSGDLSVYWYQQSLDQGLQFLIQYYNGEERAKGNILERFSAQQFPDLHSELNLSSLELGDSALYFCASSYSGASYNEQFFGPGTRLTVL.

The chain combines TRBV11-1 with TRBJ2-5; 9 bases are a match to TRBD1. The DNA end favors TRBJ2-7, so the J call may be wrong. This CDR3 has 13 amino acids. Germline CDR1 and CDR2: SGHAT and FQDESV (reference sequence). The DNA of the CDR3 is TGTGCCAGCAGACCTAACAGGGGGCACGAGCAGTACTTC. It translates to CASRPNRGHEQYF.

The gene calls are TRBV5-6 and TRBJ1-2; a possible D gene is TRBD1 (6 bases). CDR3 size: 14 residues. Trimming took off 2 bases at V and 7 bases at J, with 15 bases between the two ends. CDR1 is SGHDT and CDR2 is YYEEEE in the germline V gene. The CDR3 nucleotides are TGTGCCAGCAGCTTTTATCAGGGACATAGTGGCTACACCTTC. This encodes CASSFYQGHSGYTF.

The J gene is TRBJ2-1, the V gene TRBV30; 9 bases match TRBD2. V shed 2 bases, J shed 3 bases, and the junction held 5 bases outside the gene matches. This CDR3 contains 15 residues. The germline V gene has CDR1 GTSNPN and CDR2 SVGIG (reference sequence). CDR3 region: CAWSSGTSSYNEQFF. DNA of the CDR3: TGTGCCTGGAGTAGTGGGACTAGCAGCTACAATGAGCAGTTCTTC.

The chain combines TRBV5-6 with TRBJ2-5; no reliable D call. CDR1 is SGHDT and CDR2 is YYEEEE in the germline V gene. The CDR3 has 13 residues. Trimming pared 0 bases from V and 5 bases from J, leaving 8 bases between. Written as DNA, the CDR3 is TGTGCCAGCAGCTTGGCCAACGGGGAGACCCAGTACTTC. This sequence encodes CASSLANGETQYF.

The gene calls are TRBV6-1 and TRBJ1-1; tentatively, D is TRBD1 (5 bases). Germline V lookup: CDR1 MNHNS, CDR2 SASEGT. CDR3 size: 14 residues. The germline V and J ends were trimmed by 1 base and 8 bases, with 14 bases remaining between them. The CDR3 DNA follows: TGTGCCAGCAGTGAAGTCTTCAGGGAGAACGAAGCTTTCTTT. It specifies CASSEVFRENEAFF.

CDR3 amino acids: CAISGSSGNTIYF. The CDR3 DNA reads as TGTGCCATCAGCGGGAGCTCTGGAAACACCATATATTTT. The V call is TRBV10-3, the J call TRBJ1-3; no clear D. The CDR3 contains 13 residues. V was shortened by 6 bases and J by 0 bases, with 6 bases between the two germline ends. Germline CDR1 ENHRY, CDR2 SYGVKD.

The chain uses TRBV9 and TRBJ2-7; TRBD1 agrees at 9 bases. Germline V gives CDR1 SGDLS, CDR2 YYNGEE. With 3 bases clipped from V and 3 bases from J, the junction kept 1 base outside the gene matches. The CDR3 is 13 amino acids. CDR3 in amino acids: CASSATGGYEQYF. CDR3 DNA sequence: TGTGCCAGCAGCGCGACAGGGGGCTACGAGCAGTACTTC. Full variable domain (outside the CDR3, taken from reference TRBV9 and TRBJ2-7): DSGVTQTPKHLITATGQRVTLRCSPRSGDLSVYWYQQSLDQGLQFLIQYYNGEERAKGNILERFSAQQFPDLHSELNLSSLELGDSALYFCASSATGGYEQYFGPGTRLTVT.

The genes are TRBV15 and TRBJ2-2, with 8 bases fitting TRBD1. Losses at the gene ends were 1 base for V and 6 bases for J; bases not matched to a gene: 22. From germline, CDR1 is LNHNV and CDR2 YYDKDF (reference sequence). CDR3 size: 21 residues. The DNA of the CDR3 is TGTGCCACCAGCAGAGCGAACAGTCGTGGAGGACAGGGATGGTATCCCGGGGAGCTGTTTTTT. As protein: CATSRANSRGGQGWYPGELFF.

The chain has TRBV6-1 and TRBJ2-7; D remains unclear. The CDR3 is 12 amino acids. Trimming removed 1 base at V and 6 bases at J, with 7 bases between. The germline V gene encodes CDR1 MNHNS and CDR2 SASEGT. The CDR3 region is CASSEGGIEQYF. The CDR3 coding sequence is TGTGCCAGCAGTGAAGGGGGAATCGAGCAGTACTTC.

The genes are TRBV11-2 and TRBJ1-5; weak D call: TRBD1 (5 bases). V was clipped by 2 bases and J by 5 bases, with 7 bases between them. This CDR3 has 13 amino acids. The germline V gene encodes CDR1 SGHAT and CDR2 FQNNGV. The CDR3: CASSLSGYQPQHF. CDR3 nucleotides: TGTGCCAGCAGCTTATCAGGGTATCAGCCCCAGCATTTT.

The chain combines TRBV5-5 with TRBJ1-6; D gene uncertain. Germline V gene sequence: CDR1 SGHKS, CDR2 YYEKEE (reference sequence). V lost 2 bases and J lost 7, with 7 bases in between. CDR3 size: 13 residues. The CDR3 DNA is TGTGCCAGCAGCTTAGCGGAAAATTCACCCCTCCACTTT. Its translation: CASSLAENSPLHF.

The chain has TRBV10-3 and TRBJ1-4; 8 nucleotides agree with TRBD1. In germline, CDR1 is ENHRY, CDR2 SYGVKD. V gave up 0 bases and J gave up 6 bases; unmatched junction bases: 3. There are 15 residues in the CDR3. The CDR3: CAISESDREDEKLFF. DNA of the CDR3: TGTGCCATCAGTGAGTCGGACAGGGAGGATGAAAAACTGTTTTTT.

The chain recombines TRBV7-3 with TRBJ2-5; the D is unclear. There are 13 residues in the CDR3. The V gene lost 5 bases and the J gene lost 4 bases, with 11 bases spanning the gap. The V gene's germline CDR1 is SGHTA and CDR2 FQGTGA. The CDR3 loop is CASSPLGLETQYF. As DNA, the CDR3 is TGTGCCAGCAGCCCCCTTGGGCTAGAGACCCAGTACTTC.

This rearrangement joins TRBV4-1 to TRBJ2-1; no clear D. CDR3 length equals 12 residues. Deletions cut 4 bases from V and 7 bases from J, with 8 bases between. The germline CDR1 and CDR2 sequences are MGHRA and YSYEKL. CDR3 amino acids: CASSRVGNEQFF. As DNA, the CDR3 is TGCGCCAGCAGCCGAGTAGGAAATGAGCAGTTCTTC.

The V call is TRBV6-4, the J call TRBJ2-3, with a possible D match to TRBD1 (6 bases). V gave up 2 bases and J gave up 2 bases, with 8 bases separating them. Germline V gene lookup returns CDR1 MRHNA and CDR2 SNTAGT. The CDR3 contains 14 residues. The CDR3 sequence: CASSDRGFTDTQYF. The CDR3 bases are TGTGCCAGCAGTGACAGGGGGTTCACAGATACGCAGTATTTT.